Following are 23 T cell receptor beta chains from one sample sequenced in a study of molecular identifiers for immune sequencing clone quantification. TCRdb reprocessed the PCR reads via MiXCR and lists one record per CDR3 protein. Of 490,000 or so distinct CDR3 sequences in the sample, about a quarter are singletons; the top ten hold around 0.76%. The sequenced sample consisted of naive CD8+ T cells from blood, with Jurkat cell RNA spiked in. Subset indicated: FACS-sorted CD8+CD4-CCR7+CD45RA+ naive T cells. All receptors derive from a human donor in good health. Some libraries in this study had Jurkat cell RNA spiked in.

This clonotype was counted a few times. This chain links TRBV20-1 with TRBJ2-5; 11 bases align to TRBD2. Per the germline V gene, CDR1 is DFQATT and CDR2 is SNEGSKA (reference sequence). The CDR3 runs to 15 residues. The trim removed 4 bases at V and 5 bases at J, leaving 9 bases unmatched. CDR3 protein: CSATVLAGGRETQYF. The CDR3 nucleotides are TGCAGTGCTACCGTCCTAGCGGGGGGACGCGAGACCCAGTACTTC.

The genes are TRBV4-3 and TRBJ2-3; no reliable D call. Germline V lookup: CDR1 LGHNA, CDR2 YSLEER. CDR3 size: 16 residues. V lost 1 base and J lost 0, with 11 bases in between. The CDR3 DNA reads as TGCGCCAGCAGCCAAGGGCTAGAAAAAAGCACAGATACGCAGTATTTT. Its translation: CASSQGLEKSTDTQYF.

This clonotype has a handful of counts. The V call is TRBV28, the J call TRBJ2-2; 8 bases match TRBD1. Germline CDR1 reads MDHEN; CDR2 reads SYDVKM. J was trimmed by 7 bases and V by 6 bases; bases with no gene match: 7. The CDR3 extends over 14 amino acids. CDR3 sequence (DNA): TGTGCCAGCAGATACCGACAGGGGAGCGGGGAGCTGTTTTTT. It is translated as CASRYRQGSGELFF.

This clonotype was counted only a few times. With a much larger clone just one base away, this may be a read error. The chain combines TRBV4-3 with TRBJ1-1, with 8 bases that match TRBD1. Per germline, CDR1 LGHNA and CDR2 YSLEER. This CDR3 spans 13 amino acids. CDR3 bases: TGCGCCGGCAGCCAGACAGGGGTGACTGAAGCTTTCTTT. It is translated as CAGSQTGVTEAFF.

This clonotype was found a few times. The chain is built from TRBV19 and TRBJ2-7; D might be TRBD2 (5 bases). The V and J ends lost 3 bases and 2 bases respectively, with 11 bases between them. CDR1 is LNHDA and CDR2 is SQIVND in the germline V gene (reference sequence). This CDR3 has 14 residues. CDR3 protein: CASSIVGGAYEQYF. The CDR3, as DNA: TGTGCCAGTAGTATTGTCGGAGGCGCCTACGAGCAGTACTTC.

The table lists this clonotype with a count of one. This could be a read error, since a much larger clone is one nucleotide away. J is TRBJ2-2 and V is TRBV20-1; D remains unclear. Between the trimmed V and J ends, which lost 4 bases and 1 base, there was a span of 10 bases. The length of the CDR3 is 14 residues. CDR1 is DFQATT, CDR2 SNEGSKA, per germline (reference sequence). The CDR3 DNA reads TGCAGTGCTACCCGACCAGGGAACACCGGGGAGCTGTTTTTT. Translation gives CSATRPGNTGELFF.

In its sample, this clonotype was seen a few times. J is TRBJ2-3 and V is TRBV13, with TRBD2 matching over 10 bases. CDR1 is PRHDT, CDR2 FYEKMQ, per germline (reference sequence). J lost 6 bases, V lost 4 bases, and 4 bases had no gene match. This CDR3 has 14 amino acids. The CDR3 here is CASSSGLAIDTQYF. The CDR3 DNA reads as TGTGCCAGCAGCTCGGGACTAGCGATCGATACGCAGTATTTT.

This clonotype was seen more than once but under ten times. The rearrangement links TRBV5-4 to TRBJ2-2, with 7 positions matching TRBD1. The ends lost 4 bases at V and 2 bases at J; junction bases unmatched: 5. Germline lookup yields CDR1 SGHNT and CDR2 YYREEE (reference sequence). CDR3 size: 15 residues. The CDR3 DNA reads TGTGCCAGCAGCAAGACAGGGACCAACACCGGGGAGCTGTTTTTT. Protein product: CASSKTGTNTGELFF.

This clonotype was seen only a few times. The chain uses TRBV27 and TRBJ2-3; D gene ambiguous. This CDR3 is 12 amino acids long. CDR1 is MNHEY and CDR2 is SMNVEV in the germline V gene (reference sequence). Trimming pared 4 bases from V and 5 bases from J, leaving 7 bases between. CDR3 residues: CASSSYRDTQYF. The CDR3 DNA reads TGTGCCAGCAGTTCCTATAGAGATACGCAGTATTTT.

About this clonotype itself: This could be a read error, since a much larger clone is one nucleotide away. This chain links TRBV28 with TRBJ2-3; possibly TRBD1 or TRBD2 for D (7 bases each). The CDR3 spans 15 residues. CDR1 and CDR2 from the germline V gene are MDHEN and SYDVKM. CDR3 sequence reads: CASGFYRGGLDTQYF. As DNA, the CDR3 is TGTGCCAGCGGTTTTTACAGGGGAGGGTTAGATACGCAGTATTTT.

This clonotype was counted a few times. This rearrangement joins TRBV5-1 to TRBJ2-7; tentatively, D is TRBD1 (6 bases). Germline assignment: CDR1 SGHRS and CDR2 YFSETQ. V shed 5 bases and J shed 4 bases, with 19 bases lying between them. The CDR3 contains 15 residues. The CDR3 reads CASRQTGTGRYEQYF. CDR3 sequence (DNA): TGCGCCAGCAGACAAACAGGGACCGGGCGGTACGAGCAGTACTTC.

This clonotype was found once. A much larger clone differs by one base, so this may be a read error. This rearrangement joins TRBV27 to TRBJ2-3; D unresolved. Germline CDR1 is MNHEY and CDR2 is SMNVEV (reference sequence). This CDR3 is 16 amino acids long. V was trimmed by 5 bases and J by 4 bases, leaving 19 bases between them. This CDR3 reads CASSQGRVRGPDTQYF. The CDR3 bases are TGTGCCAGCAGTCAAGGACGCGTCCGCGGCCCAGATACGCAGTATTTT.

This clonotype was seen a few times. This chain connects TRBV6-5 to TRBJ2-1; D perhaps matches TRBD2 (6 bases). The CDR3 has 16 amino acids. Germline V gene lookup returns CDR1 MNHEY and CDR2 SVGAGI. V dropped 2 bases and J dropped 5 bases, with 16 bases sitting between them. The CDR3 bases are TGTGCCAGCAGTTACGTGGCCGGGGGACCACACAATGAGCAGTTCTTC. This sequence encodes CASSYVAGGPHNEQFF.

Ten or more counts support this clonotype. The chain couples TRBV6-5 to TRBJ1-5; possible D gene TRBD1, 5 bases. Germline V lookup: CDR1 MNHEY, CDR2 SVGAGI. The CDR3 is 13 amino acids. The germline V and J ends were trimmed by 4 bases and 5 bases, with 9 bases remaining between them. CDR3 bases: TGTGCCAGCAGTTGGGGCCAGGATCAGCCCCAGCATTTT. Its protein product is CASSWGQDQPQHF.

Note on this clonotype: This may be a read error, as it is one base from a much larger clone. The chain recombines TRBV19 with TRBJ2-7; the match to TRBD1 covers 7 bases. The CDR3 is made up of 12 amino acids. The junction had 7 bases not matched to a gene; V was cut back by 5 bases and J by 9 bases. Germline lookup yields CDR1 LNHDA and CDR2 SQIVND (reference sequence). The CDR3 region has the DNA TGTGCCAGTAGTGAGACAGGGCGCGGGCAGTACTTC. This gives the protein CASSETGRGQYF.

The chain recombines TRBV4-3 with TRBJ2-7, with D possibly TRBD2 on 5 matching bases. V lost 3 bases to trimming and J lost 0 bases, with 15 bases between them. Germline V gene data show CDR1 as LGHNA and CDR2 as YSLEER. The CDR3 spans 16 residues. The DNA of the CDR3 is TGCGCCAGCAGCCAGACAATAGGTGGGAGCTCCTACGAGCAGTACTTC. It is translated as CASSQTIGGSSYEQYF.

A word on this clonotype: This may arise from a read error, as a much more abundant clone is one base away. CDR3 DNA sequence: TGTGCCAGCAGTGAAAGGACTAGCGGATCCTACGCGCAGTACTTC. Protein: CASSERTSGSYAQYF. The chain recombines TRBV25-1 with TRBJ2-7, with 10 bases lining up with TRBD2. This CDR3 is built from 15 residues. Germline V gene data show CDR1 as MGHDK and CDR2 as SYGVNS.

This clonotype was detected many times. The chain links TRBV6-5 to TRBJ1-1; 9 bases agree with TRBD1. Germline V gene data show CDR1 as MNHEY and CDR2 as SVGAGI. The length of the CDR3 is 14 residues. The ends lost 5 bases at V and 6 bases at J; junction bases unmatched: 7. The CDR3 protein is CASSRGQGRPEAFF. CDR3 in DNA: TGTGCCAGCAGTAGGGGACAGGGACGGCCTGAAGCTTTCTTT.

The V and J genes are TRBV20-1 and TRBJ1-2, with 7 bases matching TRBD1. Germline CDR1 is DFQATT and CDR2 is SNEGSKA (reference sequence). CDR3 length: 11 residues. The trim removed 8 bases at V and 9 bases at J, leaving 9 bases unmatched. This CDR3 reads CSTGVGDSYTF. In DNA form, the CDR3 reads TGCAGTACAGGGGTAGGGGATAGCTACACCTTC.

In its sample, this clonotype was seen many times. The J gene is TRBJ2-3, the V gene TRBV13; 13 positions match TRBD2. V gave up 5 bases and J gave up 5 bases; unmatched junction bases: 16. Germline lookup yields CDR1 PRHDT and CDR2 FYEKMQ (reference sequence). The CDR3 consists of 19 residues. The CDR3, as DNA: TGTGCCAGCAGCCCGGGACTAGCGGGGTCCCTTTCAGTGGAAGATACGCAGTATTTT. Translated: CASSPGLAGSLSVEDTQYF.

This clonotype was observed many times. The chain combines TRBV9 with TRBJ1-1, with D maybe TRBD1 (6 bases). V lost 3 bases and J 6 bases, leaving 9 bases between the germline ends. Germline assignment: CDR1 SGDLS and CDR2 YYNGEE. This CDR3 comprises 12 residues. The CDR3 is CASSEGGPEAFF. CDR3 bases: TGTGCCAGCAGCGAGGGGGGTCCTGAAGCTTTCTTT.

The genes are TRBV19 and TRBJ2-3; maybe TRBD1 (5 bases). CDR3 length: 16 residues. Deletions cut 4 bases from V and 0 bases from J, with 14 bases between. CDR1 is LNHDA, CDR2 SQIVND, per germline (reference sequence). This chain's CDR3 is CASSSVRATSTDTQYF. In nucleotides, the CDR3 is TGTGCCAGTAGTAGCGTCAGGGCGACAAGCACAGATACGCAGTATTTT.

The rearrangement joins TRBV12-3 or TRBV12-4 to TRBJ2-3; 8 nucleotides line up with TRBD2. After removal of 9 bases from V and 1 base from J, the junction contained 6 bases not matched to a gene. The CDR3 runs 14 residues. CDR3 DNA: TGTGCCAGTAGCGGGACATGTGGCACAGATACGCAGTATTTT. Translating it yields CASSGTCGTDTQYF.